One sample yielded the 18 T cell receptor beta chains listed below, sequenced in a study of PD-1 blockade in classical Hodgkin lymphoma. The time point is: cycle 4 day 1 (C4D1), after six to seven weeks of nivolumab. All patients relapsed after autologous stem cell transplantation, and brentuximab vedotin exposure varied. Out of thawed PBMCs, magnetic negative selection purified CD4+ T cells. Only in-frame clones appear in the TCRdb table, and some are missing; sequencing was by immunoSEQ multiplex PCR. The sample lists tens of thousands of clones; roughly 80% were seen once. The sequencing used CD4+ T cells from blood, collected before the fourth cycle of nivolumab. The origin of the receptors is a human donor with classical Hodgkin lymphoma.

The chain carries TRBV5-1 and TRBJ1-4, with 7 bases aligning to TRBD1. Germline lookup yields CDR1 SGHRS and CDR2 YFSETQ. V was clipped by 4 bases and J by 8 bases; unmatched bases: 11. The CDR3 totals 15 residues. The CDR3 sequence: CASSGTGQPSEKLFF. CDR3 bases: TGCGCCAGCAGCGGGACGGGACAGCCTAGCGAAAAACTGTTTTTT.

The J gene is TRBJ2-7, the V gene TRBV9; TRBD1 is a possible D gene (6 bases). V gave up 2 bases and J gave up 7 bases, with 13 bases separating them. Germline V gene sequence: CDR1 SGDLS, CDR2 YYNGEE. CDR3 size: 13 residues. The chain's CDR3 is CASSVGPRGEQYF. The CDR3 nucleotides are TGTGCCAGCAGCGTCGGGCCCAGGGGTGAGCAGTACTTC.

The chain recombines TRBV28 with TRBJ1-5, with D possibly matching TRBD1 (5 bases). CDR1 is MDHEN and CDR2 is SYDVKM in the germline V gene. This CDR3 has 16 residues. V was clipped by 2 bases and J by 6 bases, with 17 bases between them. For the CDR3, the DNA is TGTGCCAGCAGTTTACTGGGCAGGGAAATAGGTCAGCCCCAGCATTTT. Translation: CASSLLGREIGQPQHF.

The CDR3 nucleotides are TGTGCCTCATCCAAGGGGGCGGGGAACACTGAAGCTTTCTTT. This codes for CASSKGAGNTEAFF. This chain connects TRBV30 to TRBJ1-1; 7 positions agree with TRBD1. Germline lookup yields CDR1 GTSNPN and CDR2 SVGIG (reference sequence). V dropped 7 bases and J dropped 1; count of bases not matched to a gene: 9. This CDR3 spans 14 amino acids.

The chain links TRBV5-1 to TRBJ2-7, with a possible D match to TRBD2 (5 bases). The CDR3 spans 14 residues. The germline V gene encodes CDR1 SGHRS and CDR2 YFSETQ. Trimming took off 2 bases at V and 5 bases at J, with 14 bases between the two ends. CDR3 residues: CASSFGGPPHEQYF. For the CDR3, the DNA is TGCGCCAGCAGCTTTGGAGGCCCTCCCCACGAGCAGTACTTC.

The rearrangement uses TRBV10-3 and TRBJ1-5; D not certain. The germline V gene encodes CDR1 ENHRY and CDR2 SYGVKD. V was pared by 1 base and J by 5 bases, with 3 bases between. The CDR3 is 12 residues long. The CDR3 bases are TGTGCCATCAGTGAGTTTGATCAGCCCCAGCATTTT. It specifies CAISEFDQPQHF.

As regards this clone: Distinct nucleotide sequences in the sample also encode this CDR3. The rearrangement joins TRBV7-9 to TRBJ1-3; D is uncertain. Trimming cost V 5 bases and J 0 bases, with 5 bases left between them. The CDR3 is 13 residues long. CDR1 and CDR2 (germline): SEHNR, FQNEAQ (reference sequence). The CDR3 bases are TGTGCCAGCAGCAAGGACTCTGGAAACACCATATATTTT. It yields the protein CASSKDSGNTIYF.

The V call is TRBV18, the J call TRBJ1-6; D remains unclear. Germline lookup yields CDR1 KGHSH and CDR2 LQKENI. Trimming removed 6 bases from V and 10 bases from J, with 22 bases in between. This CDR3 region has 16 residues. In DNA, the CDR3 is TGTGCCAGCTCCAACCGACTGGCAGGCCAGGAATCACCCCTCCACTTT. This gives the protein CASSNRLAGQESPLHF.

V gene TRBV5-6 combines with J gene TRBJ2-7; D not certain. The V end lost 2 bases, the J end lost 4 bases, and 4 bases lay between the germline ends. Germline V CDR1 and CDR2: SGHDT, YYEEEE. This CDR3 spans 11 amino acids. The CDR3 DNA reads TGTGCCAGCAGCTTAAGGTACGAGCAGTACTTC. Its protein is CASSLRYEQYF.

The chain has TRBV6-6 and TRBJ1-4; D gene uncertain. The CDR3 runs 15 residues. Trimming stripped 0 bases from V and 7 bases from J, with 12 bases between. Looked up from germline, CDR1 is MNHNY and CDR2 is SVGAGI (reference sequence). The CDR3 bases are TGTGCCAGCAGTTACTCGAGCGTTTCAGGTGAAAAACTGTTTTTT. Translating gives CASSYSSVSGEKLFF.

Comment on this clone: Additional DNA sequences in this sample encode the identical CDR3. V usage is TRBV5-1 and J usage is TRBJ1-1, with D possibly matching TRBD1 (6 bases). Per the germline V gene, CDR1 is SGHRS and CDR2 is YFSETQ. V was cut by 2 bases and J by 4 bases, with 9 bases left in between. This CDR3 is built from 13 residues. CDR3 sequence: CASSLQGGTEAFF. As DNA, the CDR3 is TGCGCCAGCAGCTTACAGGGCGGCACTGAAGCTTTCTTT.

The V gene is TRBV18, the J gene TRBJ2-7; D is uncertain. CDR1 and CDR2 from the germline V gene are KGHSH and LQKENI. CDR3 length: 12 amino acids. Trimming took off 6 bases at V and 4 bases at J, with 10 bases between the two ends. The CDR3 is CASSQDRYEQYF. CDR3 in DNA: TGTGCCAGCTCTCAAGACCGATACGAGCAGTACTTC.

This chain connects TRBV5-1 to TRBJ1-2; D perhaps matches TRBD1 (5 bases). There are 14 residues in the CDR3. Germline assignment: CDR1 SGHRS and CDR2 YFSETQ. The germline V and J ends were trimmed by 0 bases and 5 bases, with 11 bases remaining between them. Here the CDR3 reads CASSLGGTAYGYTF. CDR3 bases: TGCGCCAGCAGCTTGGGGGGCACGGCGTATGGCTACACCTTC.

This chain links TRBV7-6 with TRBJ1-4, with no clear D. The V gene's germline CDR1 is SGHVS and CDR2 FNYEAQ. V gave up 6 bases and J gave up 8 bases, with 13 bases separating them. This CDR3 has 13 amino acids. The CDR3 DNA follows: TGTGCCAGCAGAAAGGGAGAGTGGGAAAAACTGTTTTTT. Protein sequence: CASRKGEWEKLFF. Variable domain in full (rest from reference TRBV7-6 and TRBJ1-4): GAGVSQSPRYKVTKRGQDVALRCDPISGHVSLYWYRQALGQGPEFLTYFNYEAQQDKSGLPNDRFSAERPEGSISTLTIQRTEQRDSAMYRCASRKGEWEKLFFGSGTQLSVL.

The chain carries TRBV7-9 and TRBJ1-5; D ambiguous. The CDR3 sequence is 12 residues long. The germline gives CDR1 SEHNR, CDR2 FQNEAQ (reference sequence). V was shortened by 0 bases and J by 7 bases, with 4 bases between the two germline ends. The CDR3 DNA follows: TGTGCCAGCAGCTTAGCGTGGCAGCCCCAGCATTTT. It yields the protein CASSLAWQPQHF.

The rearrangement uses TRBV9 and TRBJ2-1; 7 bases map to TRBD2. The CDR3 runs to 15 residues. Germline values: CDR1 SGDLS, CDR2 YYNGEE. The V segment lost 3 bases and the J segment 1 base; nucleotides outside the gene matches: 4. CDR3 sequence (DNA): TGTGCCAGCAGCGCCGACGGGGGGTCCTACAATGAGCAGTTCTTC. Residues: CASSADGGSYNEQFF.

This chain uses TRBV19 with TRBJ1-4; weak D call: TRBD1 (6 bases). Germline CDR1 reads LNHDA; CDR2 reads SQIVND (reference sequence). This CDR3 has 14 residues. V was trimmed by 6 bases and J by 8 bases, leaving 16 bases between them. CDR3 sequence reads: CASRNTGLEEKLFF. The CDR3 DNA reads TGTGCCAGTAGGAATACAGGGTTGGAGGAAAAACTGTTTTTT.

This clone has just a few counts. This chain uses TRBV7-9 with TRBJ1-1; D unresolved. Deletions cut 6 bases from V and 6 bases from J, with 11 bases between. The CDR3 runs 12 residues. The germline CDR1 and CDR2 sequences are SEHNR and FQNEAQ (reference sequence). The CDR3 spells CASSYSRAEAFF. The CDR3 nucleotides read TGTGCCAGCAGTTACAGTAGGGCTGAAGCTTTCTTT.